The 17 T cell receptor beta chains presented below share a single source sample, sequenced in a study of T cells in Graves' hyperthyroidism and ophthalmopathy. Amplification of TCR beta CDR3 regions was performed using RNA transcripts as template. HTBI primers were the set used in a first-round RT-PCR of the TCR CDR3. TCRdb reprocessed the multiplex PCR reads with MiXCR, giving one entry per CDR3 protein. The repertoire has more than 500,000 distinct CDR3 sequences, about 45% of them found once; the top ten carry 44%. The sequenced sample consisted of peripheral blood or thyroid tissue (not recorded which). These receptors all stem from an adult woman with Graves' disease, either hyperthyroidism or ophthalmopathy (not recorded which).

Concerning this clonotype itself: One end of the junction is discordant with germline, which a read error may explain. The chain couples TRBV19 to TRBJ2-6; TRBD1 aligns across 7 bases. The CDR3 runs to 10 residues. Germline V gene sequence: CDR1 LNHDA, CDR2 SQIVND (reference sequence). The CDR3 DNA sequence: TGTGCCAGTAGTACGGGGACAGTGGCTTTC. Protein sequence: CASSTGTVAF. Based on the CDR3 plus reference TRBV19 and TRBJ2-6, the full variable domain is DGGITQSPKYLFRKEGQNVTLSCEQNLNHDAMYWYRQDPGQGLRLIYYSQIVNDFQKGDIAEGYSVSREKKESFPLTVTSAQKNPTAFYLCASSTGTVAFGAGSRLTVL.

The table lists this clonotype with a count of one. V usage is TRBV2 and J usage is TRBJ1-6; 7 bases are a match to TRBD1. This CDR3 contains 14 residues. Germline V gene sequence: CDR1 SNHLY, CDR2 FYNNEI. V lost 7 bases, J lost 8 bases, and 8 bases stayed unmatched. The CDR3 reads CASIPGGAYSPLHF. As DNA, the CDR3 is TGTGCCAGCATCCCAGGGGGGGCATATTCACCCCTCCACTTT.

The chain couples TRBV20-1 to TRBJ1-6, with 8 bases matching TRBD1. CDR3 length equals 13 residues. J lost 8 bases, V lost 3 bases, and 3 bases had no gene match. The germline V gene has CDR1 DFQATT and CDR2 SNEGSKA (reference sequence). CDR3 nucleotide sequence: TGCAGTGCTAGGGTGACAGGGGATTCACCCCTCCACTTT. It specifies CSARVTGDSPLHF.

The rearrangement links TRBV29-1 to TRBJ2-7; D unclear. CDR1 and CDR2 from the germline V gene are SQVTM and ANQGSEA. The CDR3 has 13 residues. V was trimmed by 4 bases and J by 0 bases, leaving 10 bases between them. The CDR3: CSVARHGSYEQYF. The CDR3 bases are TGCAGCGTTGCCCGACACGGCTCCTACGAGCAGTACTTC.

This chain joins TRBV29-1 and TRBJ2-7; D unresolved. This CDR3 comprises 12 residues. Germline V gene sequence: CDR1 SQVTM, CDR2 ANQGSEA. The V gene lost 4 bases and the J gene lost 3 bases, with 10 bases spanning the gap. In nucleotides, the CDR3 is TGCAGCGTTGGCCATGGGATCTACGAGCAGTACTTC. Translation gives CSVGHGIYEQYF.

J is TRBJ1-5 and V is TRBV10-3; D remains unclear. In germline, CDR1 is ENHRY, CDR2 SYGVKD. CDR3 length: 11 residues. V was shortened by 2 bases and J by 14 bases, with 10 bases between the two germline ends. The CDR3 region has the DNA TGTGCCATCAGTGAGCGAGGACCCGAGCATTTT. Encoded protein: CAISERGPEHF.

This clonotype was recorded many times. The junction does not match germline at one end; this may be a read error. The J gene is TRBJ1-3, the V gene TRBV20-1, with D possibly matching TRBD1 (5 bases). CDR3 length: 11 amino acids. Germline CDR1 is DFQATT and CDR2 is SNEGSKA (reference sequence). The CDR3 sequence: CSARDRFSGHF. CDR3 coding DNA: TGCAGTGCTAGAGATCGTTTTTCGGGACATTTT.

Details on this clonotype: The junction does not match germline at one end; this may be a read error. The rearrangement joins TRBV10-3 to TRBJ2-6, with 7 bases that match TRBD1. Germline assignment: CDR1 ENHRY and CDR2 SYGVKD. CDR3 length: 13 amino acids. The CDR3: CAIRYGTENTEAF. The DNA for the CDR3 is TGTGCCATCAGGTACGGGACAGAGAACACTGAAGCTTTC.

This clonotype was observed many times. The chain couples TRBV9 to TRBJ2-5; 11 bases map to TRBD1. The CDR3 is made up of 15 amino acids. V shed 3 bases and J 6 bases; nucleotides not matched to a gene: 7. Germline V gene sequence: CDR1 SGDLS, CDR2 YYNGEE. The CDR3 nucleotides are TGTGCCAGCAGCGGCCGGGACAGGGGGGGGCAGACCCAGTACTTC. Amino acid sequence: CASSGRDRGGQTQYF.

This clonotype showed up just a few times. This chain connects TRBV6-5 to TRBJ1-2; 9 nucleotides agree with TRBD1. The germline CDR1 and CDR2 sequences are MNHEY and SVGAGI. Trimming cost V 6 bases and J 2 bases; bases outside gene matches: 7. This CDR3 is 15 amino acids long. The CDR3 coding sequence is TGTGCCAGCAGCATCCCGGGACAGGGAAACTATGGCTACACCTTC. Amino acids: CASSIPGQGNYGYTF.

As concerns this clonotype: Possible read error: a much larger clone is one base away. The chain links TRBV6-1 to TRBJ2-5; 11 bases fit TRBD1. CDR1 MNHNS and CDR2 SASEGT come from the germline V gene. This CDR3 is built from 14 residues. CDR3 nucleotides: TGTGCCAGCAGGGCAGGGACAGGGGGAGAGGCCCAGTACTTC. Its translation: CASRAGTGGEAQYF.

This clonotype was seen repeatedly, ten times or more. The rearrangement joins TRBV19 to TRBJ1-1; TRBD1 matches 7 bases. After removal of 4 bases from V and 0 bases from J, the junction contained 5 bases not matched to a gene. The germline CDR1 and CDR2 sequences are LNHDA and SQIVND (reference sequence). The CDR3 is made up of 15 amino acids. For the CDR3, the DNA is TGTGCCAGTAGTACAACAGGGGTAGTGAACACTGAAGCTTTCTTT. It is translated as CASSTTGVVNTEAFF.

This clonotype was found a few times. The V and J genes are TRBV20-1 and TRBJ2-5, with TRBD2 matching 10 bases. Trimming removed 0 bases from V and 5 bases from J; junction bases left unmatched: 6. This CDR3 region has 15 residues. Germline lookup yields CDR1 DFQATT and CDR2 SNEGSKA (reference sequence). This chain's CDR3 is CSARDAGLAEETQYF. For the CDR3, the DNA is TGCAGTGCTAGAGATGCCGGACTAGCGGAGGAGACCCAGTACTTC.

The chain recombines TRBV7-6 with TRBJ2-2; 8 bases agree with TRBD1. The CDR3 has 18 residues. The germline V gene has CDR1 SGHVS and CDR2 FNYEAQ. The junction had 13 bases not matched to a gene; V was cut back by 2 bases and J by 5 bases. As DNA, the CDR3 is TGTGCCAGCAGCTTAACCGCGAGGGGAACAGGGGGTACCGGGGAGCTGTTTTTT. The encoded protein is CASSLTARGTGGTGELFF. Full variable domain (outside the CDR3, taken from reference TRBV7-6 and TRBJ2-2): GAGVSQSPRYKVTKRGQDVALRCDPISGHVSLYWYRQALGQGPEFLTYFNYEAQQDKSGLPNDRFSAERPEGSISTLTIQRTEQRDSAMYRCASSLTARGTGGTGELFFGEGSRLTVL.

This clonotype came up many times. V usage is TRBV4-1 and J usage is TRBJ1-2; maybe TRBD1 (6 bases). CDR3 size: 16 residues. Per the germline V gene, CDR1 is MGHRA and CDR2 is YSYEKL. V was cut by 4 bases and J by 4 bases, with 19 bases left in between. In nucleotides, the CDR3 is TGCGCCAGCAGCCGCGAAGCCCGGAGAGGGGGCTATGGCTACACCTTC. Encoded protein: CASSREARRGGYGYTF.

The chain combines TRBV7-3 with TRBJ1-2; perhaps TRBD1 as D (6 bases). This CDR3 has 13 residues. CDR1 and CDR2 (germline): SGHTA, FQGTGA. V was trimmed by 3 bases and J by 8 bases, leaving 13 bases between them. CDR3 loop: CASSFRDTRGYTF. Here the CDR3 DNA reads TGTGCCAGCAGCTTCCGGGACACTCGAGGCTACACCTTC.

This clonotype was counted ten times or more. This chain links TRBV20-1 with TRBJ2-2; 7 bases map to TRBD1. Trimming cost V 3 bases and J 5 bases; bases outside gene matches: 3. The CDR3 contains 13 residues. The germline gives CDR1 DFQATT, CDR2 SNEGSKA (reference sequence). The CDR3 reads CSARRQGTGELFF. The CDR3, as DNA: TGCAGTGCTAGGAGACAGGGAACCGGGGAGCTGTTTTTT.